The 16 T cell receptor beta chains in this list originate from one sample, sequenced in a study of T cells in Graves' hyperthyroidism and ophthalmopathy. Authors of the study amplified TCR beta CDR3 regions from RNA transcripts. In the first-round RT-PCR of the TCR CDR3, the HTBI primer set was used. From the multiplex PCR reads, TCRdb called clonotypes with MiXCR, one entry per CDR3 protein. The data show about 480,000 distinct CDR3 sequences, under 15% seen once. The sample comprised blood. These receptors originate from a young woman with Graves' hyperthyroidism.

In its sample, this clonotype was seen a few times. The CDR3 DNA sequence: TGCGCCAGCAGCTTGGGATCAGGGCTGGGGAACACTGAAGCTTTCTTT. Its translation: CASSLGSGLGNTEAFF. This chain uses TRBV5-1 with TRBJ1-1; D is possibly TRBD1 (5 bases). The CDR3 totals 16 residues. V lost 0 bases and J lost 1, with 13 bases in between. From germline, CDR1 is SGHRS and CDR2 YFSETQ.

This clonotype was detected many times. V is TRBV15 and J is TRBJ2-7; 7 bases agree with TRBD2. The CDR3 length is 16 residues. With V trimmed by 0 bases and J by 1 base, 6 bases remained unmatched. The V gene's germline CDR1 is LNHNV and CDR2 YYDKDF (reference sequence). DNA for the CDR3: TGTGCCACCAGCAGAGAAGGCCCTAGCGGATCCTACGAGCAGTACTTC. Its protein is CATSREGPSGSYEQYF.

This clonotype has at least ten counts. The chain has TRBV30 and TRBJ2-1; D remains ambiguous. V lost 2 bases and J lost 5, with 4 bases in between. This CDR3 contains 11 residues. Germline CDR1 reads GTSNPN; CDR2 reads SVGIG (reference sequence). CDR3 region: CAWSWDNEQFF. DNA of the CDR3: TGTGCCTGGAGTTGGGACAATGAGCAGTTCTTC.

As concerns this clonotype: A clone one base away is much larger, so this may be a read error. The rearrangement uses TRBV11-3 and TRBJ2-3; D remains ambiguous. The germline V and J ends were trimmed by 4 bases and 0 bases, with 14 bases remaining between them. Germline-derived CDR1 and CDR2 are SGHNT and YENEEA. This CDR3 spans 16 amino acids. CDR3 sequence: CASSSHTRDSTDTQYF. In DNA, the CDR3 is TGTGCCAGCAGCTCGCATACCCGTGATAGCACAGATACGCAGTATTTT.

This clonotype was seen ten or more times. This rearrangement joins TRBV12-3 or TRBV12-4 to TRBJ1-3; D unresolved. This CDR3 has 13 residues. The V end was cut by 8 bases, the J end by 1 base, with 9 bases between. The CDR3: CASQTRSGNTIYF. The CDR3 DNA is TGTGCCAGCCAGACGAGGTCTGGAAACACCATATATTTT.

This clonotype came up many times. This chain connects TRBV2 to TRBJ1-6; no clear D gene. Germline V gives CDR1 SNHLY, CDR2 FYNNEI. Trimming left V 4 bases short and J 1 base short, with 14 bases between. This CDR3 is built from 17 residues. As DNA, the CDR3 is TGTGCCAGCAGTGGAACAGAGTTCAGGTCCTATAATTCACCCCTCCACTTT. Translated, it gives CASSGTEFRSYNSPLHF. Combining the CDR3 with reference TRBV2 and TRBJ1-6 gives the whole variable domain EPEVTQTPSHQVTQMGQEVILRCVPISNHLYFYWYRQILGQKVEFLVSFYNNEISEKSEIFDDQFSVERPDGSNFTLKIRSTKLEDSAMYFCASSGTEFRSYNSPLHFGNGTRLTVT.

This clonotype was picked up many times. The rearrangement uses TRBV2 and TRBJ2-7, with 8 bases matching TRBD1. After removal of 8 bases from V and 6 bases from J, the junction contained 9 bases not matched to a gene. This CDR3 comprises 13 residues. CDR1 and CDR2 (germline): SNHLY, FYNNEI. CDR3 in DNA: TGTGCCAGCGCCCCCGGCAGGGGGCCCGAGCAGTACTTC. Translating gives CASAPGRGPEQYF.

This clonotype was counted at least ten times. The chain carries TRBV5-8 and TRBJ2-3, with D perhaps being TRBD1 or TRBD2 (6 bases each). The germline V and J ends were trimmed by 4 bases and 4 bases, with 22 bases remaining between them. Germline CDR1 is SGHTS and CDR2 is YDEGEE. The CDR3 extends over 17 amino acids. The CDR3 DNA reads TGTGCCAGCAGCCCTGAAGGGGGGCCCATGGGCGCAGATACGCAGTATTTT. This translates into CASSPEGGPMGADTQYF.

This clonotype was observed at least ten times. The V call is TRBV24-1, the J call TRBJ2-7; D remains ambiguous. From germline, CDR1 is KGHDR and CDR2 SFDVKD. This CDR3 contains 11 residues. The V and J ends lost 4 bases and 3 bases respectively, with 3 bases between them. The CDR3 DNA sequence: TGTGCCACCAGTGACTACTACGAGCAGTACTTC. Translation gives CATSDYYEQYF.

The CDR3 region is CAWSVHQWGNTEAFF. CDR3 in DNA: TGTGCCTGGAGTGTGCATCAGTGGGGGAACACTGAAGCTTTCTTT. The chain combines TRBV30 with TRBJ1-1; D is undetermined. CDR3 length: 15 amino acids. The V end lost 0 bases, the J end lost 1 base, and 12 bases lay between the germline ends. In germline, CDR1 is GTSNPN, CDR2 SVGIG (reference sequence).

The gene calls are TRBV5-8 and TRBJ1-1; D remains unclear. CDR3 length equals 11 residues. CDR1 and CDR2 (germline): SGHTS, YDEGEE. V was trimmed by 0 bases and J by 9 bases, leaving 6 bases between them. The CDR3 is CASSLAGKAFF. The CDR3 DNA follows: TGTGCCAGCAGCTTGGCGGGGAAAGCTTTCTTT. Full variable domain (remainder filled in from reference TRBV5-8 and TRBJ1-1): EAGVTQSPTHLIKTRGQQATLRCSPISGHTSVYWYQQALGLGLQFLLWYDEGEERNRGNFPPRFSGRQFPNYSSELNVNALELEDSALYLCASSLAGKAFFGQGTRLTVV.

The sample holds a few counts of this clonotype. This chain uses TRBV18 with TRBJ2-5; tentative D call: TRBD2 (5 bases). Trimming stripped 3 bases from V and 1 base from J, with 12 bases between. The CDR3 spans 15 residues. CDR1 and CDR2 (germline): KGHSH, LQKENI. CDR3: CASSPGAATQETQYF. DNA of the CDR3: TGTGCCAGCTCACCCGGAGCGGCAACCCAAGAGACCCAGTACTTC.

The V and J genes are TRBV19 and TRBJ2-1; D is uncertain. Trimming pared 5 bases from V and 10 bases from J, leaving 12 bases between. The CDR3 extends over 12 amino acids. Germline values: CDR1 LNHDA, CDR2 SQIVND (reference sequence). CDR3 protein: CASSSPAAEQFF. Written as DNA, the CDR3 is TGTGCCAGTAGTTCCCCAGCCGCGGAGCAGTTCTTC.

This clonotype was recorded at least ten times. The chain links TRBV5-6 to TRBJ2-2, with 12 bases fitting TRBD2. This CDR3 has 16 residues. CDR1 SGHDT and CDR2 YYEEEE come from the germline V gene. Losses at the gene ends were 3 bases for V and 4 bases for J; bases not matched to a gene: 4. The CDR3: CASSSLTSGGTGELFF. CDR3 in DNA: TGTGCCAGCAGCTCACTGACTAGCGGGGGCACCGGGGAGCTGTTTTTT.

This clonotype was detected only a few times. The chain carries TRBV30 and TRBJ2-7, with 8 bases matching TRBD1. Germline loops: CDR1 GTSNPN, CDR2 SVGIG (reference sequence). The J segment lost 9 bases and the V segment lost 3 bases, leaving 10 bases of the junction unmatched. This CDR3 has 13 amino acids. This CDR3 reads CAWSPGTGLVQYV. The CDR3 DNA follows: TGTGCCTGGAGCCCCGGGACAGGATTGGTGCAGTACGTC.

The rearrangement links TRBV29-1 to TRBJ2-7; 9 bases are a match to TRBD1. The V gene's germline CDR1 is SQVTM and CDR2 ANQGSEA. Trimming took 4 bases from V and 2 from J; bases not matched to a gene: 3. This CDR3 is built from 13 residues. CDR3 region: CSVGQGGAYEQYF. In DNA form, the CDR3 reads TGCAGCGTTGGACAGGGGGGTGCCTACGAGCAGTACTTC.